This T cell receptor beta chain was sequenced for a study of vaccination and CD4 T cells after COVID-19. Treatment defined: approximately nine-day PBMC culture with coronavirus spike peptide pools or control peptides (ViraFEST assay). Cells were cultured for approximately 10 days, and then CD4+ T cells were isolated by negative selection. This CDR3 comprises 16 residues. The junction had 9 bases not matched to a gene; V was cut back by 3 bases and J by 0 bases. The germline V gene encodes CDR1 DFQATT and CDR2 SNEGSKA (reference sequence). The assay that was used to sequence DNA from cultured CD4+ T cells was the Oncomine TCR Beta short-read assay. TCRdb reprocessed the PCR reads with MiXCR, giving one entry per CDR3 protein. The sample holds 15,000 to 20,000 distinct CDR3 sequences, less than 35% seen once. This clonotype was recorded a few times. Its specificity is unknown.

Sequencing was performed on cultured CD4+ T cells from blood. The rearrangement uses TRBV20-1 and TRBJ1-2; 8 bases are shared with TRBD1. The sequence came from a human donor with COVID-19. CDR3 in amino acids: CSASLDRVAANYGYTF. CDR3 bases: TGCAGTGCTAGCCTGGACAGGGTCGCAGCTAACTATGGCTACACCTTC.